This TCR beta chain was obtained from a study of OX40 agonist ivuxolimab in advanced cancers. The data were produced by immunoSEQ multiplex PCR, yet TCRdb's version contains in-frame clones alone and is incomplete. The sample yields 25,000 to 30,000 clones, more than 85% seen once. CDR1 and CDR2 from the germline V gene are MNHEY and SMNVEV (reference sequence). This CDR3 is 15 amino acids long. Trimming took off 5 bases at V and 3 bases at J, with 17 bases between the two ends. This clonotype originated in an adult with an advanced solid tumor such as melanoma, head and neck, liver or kidney cancer. This chain uses TRBV27 with TRBJ2-7, with no clear D. The sample consisted of CD4+ or CD8+ T cells sorted from blood, taken in a trial of the OX40 agonist ivuxolimab. Here the CDR3 reads CASSEALVLSYEQYF. The DNA of the CDR3 is TGTGCCAGCAGTGAAGCTCTGGTTCTGAGCTACGAGCAGTACTTC.